Listed below are T cell receptor beta chains from one sample, sequenced in a study of PD-1 blockade in classical Hodgkin lymphoma. TCRdb's copy holds only in-frame clones and misses some; the assay was immunoSEQ multiplex PCR. Seen here are about 44,000 clones, roughly 70% observed once, and the top ten hold 3.1%. Sequencing was performed on peripheral blood mononuclear cells (PBMCs), taken before the fourth cycle of nivolumab. These receptors were obtained from a human donor with classical Hodgkin lymphoma. The CDR3 runs from the conserved cysteine through the conserved F or W.

TRBV5-8	TRBJ2-1	CASSWSSYNEQFF
TRBV19	TRBJ1-4	CASSTGLTNEKLFF
TRBV19	TRBJ1-5	CASRSERNQPQHF
TRBV29-1	TRBJ2-5	CSVAGSSPQYF
TRBV4-1	TRBJ1-2	CASSQEEGAYYGYTF
TRBV7-2	TRBJ2-3	CASRVWRAFTDTQYF
TRBV5-4	TRBJ2-2	CASSQERHTGELFF
TRBV18	TRBJ2-7	CASSLGSPYEQYF
TRBV14	TRBJ2-1	CASSSRLARGGEQFF
TRBV18	TRBJ1-6	CASSPTGTNNSPLHF
TRBV18	TRBJ1-4	CASSPTRVDEKLFF
TRBV5-1	TRBJ1-4	CASSPREGGNEKLFF
TRBV30	TRBJ1-1	CAWSWDTEAFF
TRBV5-8	TRBJ1-3	CASSGEAGNTIYF
TRBV7-8	TRBJ1-6	CASSLAAQGGSPLHF
TRBV7-9	TRBJ1-2	CASSPGPLGYGYTF
TRBV7-9	TRBJ2-3	CASSLAGGASRPPDTQYF
TRBV27	TRBJ2-7	CASGSQGNEQYF
TRBV6-1	TRBJ1-3	CASEDIPSGNTIYF
TRBV18	TRBJ1-6	CASSPETGIRSPLHF
TRBV9	TRBJ1-2	CASSVWGRANYGYTF
TRBV7-9	TRBJ2-2	CASSLAGGTSSTGELFF
TRBV2	TRBJ2-2	CASSWDRVSNTGELFF
TRBV7-2	TRBJ2-7	CASSPQTSGMYEQYF
TRBV5-5	TRBJ1-3	CASSLRGTYSGNTIYF
TRBV28	TRBJ1-6	CASSPQQGFNSPLHF
TRBV6-5	TRBJ1-6	CASTDGGNSPLHF
TRBV28	TRBJ1-5	CASSSPRRTGNQPQHF
TRBV6-5	TRBJ2-3	CASQLLDTQYF